The 19 T cell receptor beta chains below come from one sample, sequenced in a study of radiation and T cells in renal cell carcinoma. The time point was: blood 4 weeks post-SBRT, at nephrectomy. This sample's treatment: 15 Gy SBRT to primary tumor, nephrectomy 4 weeks later. The protocol was immunoSEQ multiplex PCR, while the TCRdb copy is restricted to in-frame clones and leaves out a portion. Of about 170,000 clones detected, 88% appear once; the ten largest clones hold over 9%. Material: blood, obtained from a patient whose treatment included radiotherapy and nephrectomy. These receptors all come from a woman in her 50s with renal cell carcinoma.

This chain connects TRBV11-2 to TRBJ2-5, with a weak D call TRBD2 (6 bases). CDR1 SGHAT and CDR2 FQNNGV come from the germline V gene. The CDR3 is 16 residues long. V lost 4 bases and J lost 3, with 18 bases in between. CDR3 in DNA: TGTGCCAGCAGCTCCAGGAGGGACCCTTTCAAAGAGACCCAGTACTTC. Translating gives CASSSRRDPFKETQYF.

The chain combines TRBV9 with TRBJ2-1; 9 nucleotides align to TRBD2. The CDR3 spans 17 residues. Germline values: CDR1 SGDLS, CDR2 YYNGEE. J was trimmed by 4 bases and V by 4 bases; bases with no gene match: 12. In DNA form, the CDR3 reads TGTGCCAGCAGCCTACTCGGGAGAAGCGGGGGGTACAATGAGCAGTTCTTC. It translates to CASSLLGRSGGYNEQFF.

The rearrangement uses TRBV7-2 and TRBJ1-1, with D possibly TRBD1 on 5 matching bases. Germline V gene data show CDR1 as SGHTA and CDR2 as FQGNSA. V gave up 7 bases and J gave up 3 bases, with 15 bases separating them. The CDR3 totals 14 residues. CDR3 in amino acids: CASIQGVEDTEAFF. For the CDR3, the DNA is TGTGCCAGCATCCAAGGGGTTGAAGACACTGAAGCTTTCTTT.

This clone appeared a few times. This chain uses TRBV29-1 with TRBJ1-1; D gene unclear. The ends were cut back, 1 base at V and 8 bases at J, with 8 bases in the middle. Germline-derived CDR1 and CDR2 are SQVTM and ANQGSEA. The CDR3 sequence is 11 residues long. DNA for the CDR3: TGCAGCGTTGAAGTGACGAGAGAAGCTTTCTTT. Its translation: CSVEVTREAFF.

The chain joins TRBV9 to TRBJ1-6, with D uncertain. Per the germline V gene, CDR1 is SGDLS and CDR2 is YYNGEE. V lost 4 bases and J lost 7, with 15 bases in between. The CDR3 is 15 residues long. CDR3 bases: TGTGCCAGCAGCAGCGCAGTGGGATCAAATTCACCCCTCCACTTT. Translating gives CASSSAVGSNSPLHF.

The chain couples TRBV19 to TRBJ2-1; 9 bases fit TRBD1. The CDR3 has 13 amino acids. CDR1 LNHDA and CDR2 SQIVND come from the germline V gene (reference sequence). Trimming removed 7 bases from V and 9 bases from J; junction bases left unmatched: 7. The CDR3: CASIRQGGGEQFF. CDR3 bases: TGTGCCAGTATCCGACAGGGGGGAGGTGAGCAGTTCTTC. Complete variable domain (other parts from reference TRBV19 and TRBJ2-1): DGGITQSPKYLFRKEGQNVTLSCEQNLNHDAMYWYRQDPGQGLRLIYYSQIVNDFQKGDIAEGYSVSREKKESFPLTVTSAQKNPTAFYLCASIRQGGGEQFFGPGTRLTVL.

The V gene is TRBV11-2, the J gene TRBJ2-5, with 13 bases matching TRBD2. V lost 1 base and J lost 7; bases outside the gene matches: 6. The CDR3 sequence is 16 residues long. The V gene's germline CDR1 is SGHAT and CDR2 FQNNGV. CDR3 sequence reads: CASSLGTSGGARTQYF. In DNA form, the CDR3 reads TGTGCCAGCAGCTTAGGAACTAGCGGGGGGGCAAGGACCCAGTACTTC.

This clone was observed a handful of times. The rearrangement links TRBV14 to TRBJ2-3; perhaps TRBD2 as D (5 bases). From germline, CDR1 is SGHDN and CDR2 FVKESK. The CDR3 contains 13 residues. V was trimmed by 7 bases and J by 4 bases, leaving 12 bases between them. The CDR3 DNA is TGTGCCAGCAAAGTCTTCGGGGCAGATACGCAGTATTTT. Amino acid sequence: CASKVFGADTQYF.

The CDR3 DNA reads as TGTGCCTGGAGTCCCGACTACGAGCAGTACTTC. It yields the protein CAWSPDYEQYF. This chain joins TRBV30 and TRBJ2-7; D unresolved. V was pared by 2 bases and J by 3 bases, with 5 bases between. Germline lookup yields CDR1 GTSNPN and CDR2 SVGIG (reference sequence). CDR3 length: 11 amino acids.

V and J are TRBV7-8 and TRBJ2-5; 10 bases align to TRBD2. Losses at the gene ends were 6 bases for V and 0 bases for J; bases not matched to a gene: 13. The CDR3 runs 18 residues. Germline V gene data show CDR1 as SGHVS and CDR2 as FQNEAQ. The CDR3 here is CASRSTSGVRADQETQYF. The CDR3 DNA sequence: TGTGCCAGCAGGTCCACTAGCGGGGTTCGCGCCGACCAAGAGACCCAGTACTTC.

The V and J genes are TRBV5-4 and TRBJ2-3; 10 positions agree with TRBD2. The CDR3 runs 19 residues. J gave up 5 bases and V 3 bases, and 18 bases lay outside the gene matches. Germline loops: CDR1 SGHNT, CDR2 YYREEE (reference sequence). This chain's CDR3 is CASSSFGSGSGGALDTQYF. CDR3 sequence (DNA): TGTGCCAGCAGCTCGTTTGGGTCCGGAAGCGGGGGGGCCTTAGATACGCAGTATTTT.

This rearrangement joins TRBV7-8 to TRBJ1-1; D gene uncertain. V dropped 5 bases and J dropped 3 bases, with 16 bases sitting between them. Germline lookup yields CDR1 SGHVS and CDR2 FQNEAQ. CDR3 length: 15 amino acids. CDR3 nucleotides: TGTGCCAGCAGCACTTGGACGTTAAAGGACACTGAAGCTTTCTTT. Its translation: CASSTWTLKDTEAFF.

The V and J genes are TRBV6-5 and TRBJ1-4; 10 bases match TRBD1. This CDR3 contains 14 residues. V dropped 11 bases and J dropped 8; count of bases not matched to a gene: 11. The germline gives CDR1 MNHEY, CDR2 SVGAGI. The CDR3: CASRQGAAREKLFF. The CDR3 DNA follows: TGTGCCTCGAGACAGGGGGCCGCGCGCGAAAAACTGTTTTTT.

V usage is TRBV7-9 and J usage is TRBJ1-6; TRBD1 might be the D (5 bases). The CDR3 is 15 amino acids. Trimming removed 5 bases from V and 7 bases from J, with 15 bases in between. Per germline, CDR1 SEHNR and CDR2 FQNEAQ (reference sequence). As DNA, the CDR3 is TGTGCCAGCAGCCCCATATGGGGGAAGAATTCACCCCTCCACTTT. As protein: CASSPIWGKNSPLHF.

V gene TRBV25-1 combines with J gene TRBJ1-5; D might be TRBD1 (5 bases). The germline V gene encodes CDR1 MGHDK and CDR2 SYGVNS. Trimming took off 6 bases at V and 3 bases at J, with 15 bases between the two ends. The CDR3 spans 15 residues. CDR3 sequence: CASSDGALPNQPQHF. Here the CDR3 DNA reads TGTGCCAGCAGCGACGGGGCACTCCCCAATCAGCCCCAGCATTTT.

The V gene is TRBV7-2, the J gene TRBJ1-5; 7 nucleotides align to TRBD1. V was pared by 0 bases and J by 7 bases, with 6 bases of the junction left unmatched. Germline CDR1 reads SGHTA; CDR2 reads FQGNSA. CDR3 length: 15 residues. The CDR3 reads CASSLATGEGQPQHF. The CDR3 DNA is TGTGCCAGCAGCTTAGCTACAGGGGAGGGACAGCCCCAGCATTTT.

This clone was seen only once. The CDR3 DNA is TGTGCCAGCAGCTTAGAGGGGACTTTACGTTGGGGGCAGTACTTC. This translates into CASSLEGTLRWGQYF. This chain connects TRBV7-8 to TRBJ2-7; maybe TRBD2 (6 bases). CDR3 length equals 15 residues. Per germline, CDR1 SGHVS and CDR2 FQNEAQ. V was cut by 1 base and J by 9 bases, with 19 bases left in between.

The genes are TRBV11-2 and TRBJ2-7, with D perhaps matching TRBD1 (6 bases). Germline V CDR1 and CDR2: SGHAT, FQNNGV. The length of the CDR3 is 15 residues. V gave up 3 bases and J gave up 3 bases, with 15 bases separating them. CDR3 loop: CASSLGAERFYEQYF. Written as DNA, the CDR3 is TGTGCCAGCAGCTTGGGGGCTGAGAGATTCTACGAGCAGTACTTC.

The sample holds one count of this clone. V is TRBV21-1 and J is TRBJ1-1; TRBD1 was called by the table and not checked on the DNA. TRBV21-1 is a recognized pseudogene. The CDR3 has 14 residues. DNA of the CDR3: TGTGCCAGTCAGGACAGGGGGTGGAACACTGAAGCTTTCTTT. Its translation: CASQDRGWNTEAFF.